A selection of T cell receptor beta chains follows, all from one sample in a study of beta chain features in type 1 diabetes. Clones were sequenced by immunoSEQ multiplex PCR, and TCRdb holds only the in-frame ones, with some missing. Altogether about 360,000 clones are present, around an eighth being singletons, with the ten largest covering approximately 0.011%. The sample comprised naive CD4+ T cells from blood. These receptors came from a woman under 30 with type 1 diabetes. The CDR3 runs from the conserved cysteine through the conserved F or W. The D gene is left open where the match is weak. Size values are once, few and many counts, or a class for expanded clones, and some rows have none.

>TRBV14|TRBD1|few|TRBJ2-7
CASSQDLGQGYEQYF
TGTGCCAGCAGCCAAGATCTCGGACAGGGTTACGAGCAGTACTTC
>TRBV9|-|few|TRBJ2-5
CASSSRETQYF
TGTGCCAGCAGCTCCAGAGAGACCCAGTACTTC
>TRBV11-3|-|-|TRBJ2-5
CASSARLGPAETQYF
TGTGCCAGCAGCGCCCGCCTGGGCCCCGCGGAGACCCAGTACTTC
>TRBV6-1|TRBD1|-|TRBJ1-2
CASSPRDRASYGYTF
TGTGCCAGCAGTCCCCGAGACAGGGCTTCCTATGGCTACACCTTC
>TRBV29-1|-|-|TRBJ1-3
CSVVEFSGNTIYF
TGCAGCGTTGTTGAGTTCTCTGGAAACACCATATATTTT
>TRBV13|TRBD1|-|TRBJ2-5
CASSLTVRPGQGVEETQYF
TGTGCCAGCAGCTTAACGGTCCGACCGGGACAGGGGGTTGAAGAGACCCAGTACTTC
>TRBV28|-|few|TRBJ2-3
CASTTGGRARTDTQYF
TGTGCCAGCACCACAGGGGGGAGGGCCCGCACAGATACGCAGTATTTT
>TRBV7-2|-|-|TRBJ1-2
CASSLAQGRGYTF
TGTGCCAGCAGCTTAGCGCAGGGTCGAGGCTACACCTTC
>TRBV9|-|few|TRBJ1-3
CASSDSGNTIYF
TGTGCCAGCAGCGACAGCGGAAACACCATATATTTT
>TRBV29-1|TRBD1|-|TRBJ2-1
CSAGQVDEQFF
TGCAGCGCCGGACAGGTAGATGAGCAGTTCTTC
>TRBV18|TRBD2|-|TRBJ2-3
CASSPQLASTDTQYF
TGTGCCAGCTCGCCACAACTAGCGAGCACAGATACGCAGTATTTT
>TRBV7-2|-|-|TRBJ1-1
CASSLTGLLNTEAFF
TGTGCCAGCAGCTTAACCGGACTGCTGAACACTGAAGCTTTCTTT
>TRBV5-1|TRBD1|-|TRBJ2-6
CASSFTGQSSSGANVLTF
TGCGCCAGCAGCTTTACGGGACAGTCATCCTCTGGGGCCAACGTCCTGACTTTC
>TRBV4-3|TRBD2|few|TRBJ2-2
CASSQDTSGRARGELFF
TGCGCCAGCAGCCAAGATACTAGCGGGAGGGCCAGAGGGGAGCTGTTTTTT
>TRBV6-5|-|few|TRBJ1-1
CASSNGGVAEAFF
TGTGCCAGCAGCAATGGGGGGGTCGCTGAAGCTTTCTTT
>TRBV27|-|few|TRBJ2-6
CASSRAGGANVLTF
TGTGCCAGCAGTCGCGCGGGAGGGGCCAACGTCCTGACTTTC
>TRBV29-1|-|-|TRBJ2-3
CSVDLTLSTDTQYF
TGCAGCGTTGACTTGACACTCAGCACAGATACGCAGTATTTT
>TRBV13|TRBD2|-|TRBJ2-1
CASSPSRLAGLNNEQFF
TGTGCCAGCAGTCCCTCCCGCCTAGCGGGGCTAAACAATGAGCAGTTCTTC
>TRBV30|-|-|TRBJ1-5
CAWSVSWEGTPQHF
TGTGCCTGGAGTGTTTCCTGGGAGGGAACGCCCCAGCATTTT
>TRBV6-5|-|few|TRBJ2-6
CASSFTGANVLTF
TGTGCCAGCAGTTTCACTGGGGCCAACGTCCTGACTTTC
>TRBV29-1|-|few|TRBJ2-7
CSVEGQAYEQYF
TGCAGCGTTGAGGGTCAGGCCTACGAGCAGTACTTC
>TRBV18|TRBD1|few|TRBJ1-1
CASSPGQGGVGTEAFF
TGTGCCAGCTCACCTGGACAGGGTGGTGTCGGCACTGAAGCTTTCTTT
>TRBV7-9|TRBD2|-|TRBJ2-5
CASSTLSLAGRETQYF
TGTGCCAGCAGCACTCTGTCACTAGCGGGAAGAGAGACCCAGTACTTC
>TRBV30|-|few|TRBJ2-5
CATDRRQWAETQYF
TGTGCCACCGATCGTCGGCAGTGGGCGGAGACCCAGTACTTC
>TRBV30|-|-|TRBJ2-6
CAWTLASGANVLTF
TGTGCCTGGACGCTGGCCTCTGGGGCCAACGTCCTGACTTTC
>TRBV4-1|-|few|TRBJ2-2
CASSQDMGYGELFF
TGCGCCAGCAGCCAAGATATGGGCTACGGGGAGCTGTTTTTT
>TRBV10-3|-|few|TRBJ2-5
CAISVSSQETQYF
TGTGCCATCAGCGTATCGAGCCAAGAGACCCAGTACTTC
>TRBV28|-|-|TRBJ1-4
CASSEATTNEKLFF
TGTGCCAGCAGCGAAGCTACAACTAATGAAAAACTGTTTTTT
>TRBV10-3|TRBD2|few|TRBJ2-1
CAISEGLAGGHEQFF
TGTGCCATCAGTGAAGGGCTAGCGGGGGGCCATGAGCAGTTCTTC
>TRBV6-1|TRBD2|few|TRBJ2-7
CASRGGTYEQYF
TGTGCCAGCAGGGGGGGGACCTACGAGCAGTACTTC
>TRBV28|-|few|TRBJ2-7
CASSLGDRPQGEQYF
TGTGCCAGCAGTTTAGGAGACAGGCCCCAAGGGGAGCAGTACTTC
>TRBV11-2|TRBD1|few|TRBJ2-5
CASSLGLVHRGMATQYF
TGTGCCAGCAGCTTAGGCTTGGTCCACAGGGGGATGGCGACCCAGTACTTC
>TRBV7-2|TRBD1|-|TRBJ2-5
CASSTRQGKETQYF
TGTGCCAGCAGCACACGACAGGGGAAAGAGACCCAGTACTTC
>TRBV7-9|TRBD2|few|TRBJ2-3
CASSLSLAVTDTQYF
TGTGCCAGCAGCTTAAGCCTAGCGGTCACAGATACGCAGTATTTT
>TRBV9|-|few|TRBJ2-1
CASSPLAGTYNEQFF
TGTGCCAGCAGCCCCCTGGCGGGGACTTACAATGAGCAGTTCTTC
>TRBV9|-|few|TRBJ2-1
CASGSTGPGYNEQFF
TGTGCCAGCGGGTCAACAGGGCCGGGCTACAATGAGCAGTTCTTC
>TRBV19|-|few|TRBJ2-1
CASIRDAGSSYNEQFF
TGTGCCAGTATTCGGGACGCGGGGAGCTCCTACAATGAGCAGTTCTTC
>TRBV27|TRBD1|few|TRBJ1-1
CASSQQGAYTEAFF
TGTGCCAGCAGTCAACAGGGGGCTTACACTGAAGCTTTCTTT
>TRBV30|-|few|TRBJ2-7
CAWSRDRVDEQYF
TGTGCCTGGAGTCGAGATCGGGTCGACGAGCAGTACTTC
>TRBV19|-|few|TRBJ1-5
CASSIDRGRSNQPQHF
TGTGCCAGTAGTATAGACAGGGGAAGAAGCAATCAGCCCCAGCATTTT
>TRBV19|TRBD2|-|TRBJ2-3
CASSIKRGSRADTQYF
TGTGCCAGTAGTATTAAGCGGGGGAGCCGCGCAGATACGCAGTATTTT
>TRBV5-1|-|-|TRBJ2-2
CASSENRVTGELFF
TGCGCCAGCAGCGAAAACAGGGTCACCGGGGAGCTGTTTTTT
>TRBV18|TRBD1|-|TRBJ1-5
CASSPGQGAYNQPQHF
TGTGCCAGCTCACCGGGACAGGGGGCGTACAATCAGCCCCAGCATTTT
>TRBV5-1|-|-|TRBJ2-2
CASNLGAGELFF
TGCGCCAGCAACTTGGGAGCCGGGGAGCTGTTTTTT
>TRBV9|TRBD2|few|TRBJ2-1
CASSVTSGSSYNEQFF
TGTGCCAGCAGCGTAACTAGCGGGAGTTCCTACAATGAGCAGTTCTTC
>TRBV27|-|-|TRBJ2-1
CASRGQSYNEQFF
TGTGCCAGCCGGGGTCAATCCTACAATGAGCAGTTCTTC
>TRBV7-8|-|-|TRBJ2-7
CASSPHQDEQYF
TGTGCCAGCAGCCCCCACCAGGACGAGCAGTACTTC
>TRBV15|-|-|TRBJ2-7
CATSRDAGWRYEQYF
TGTGCCACCAGCAGAGATGCCGGGTGGCGCTACGAGCAGTACTTC
>TRBV10-3|TRBD2|-|TRBJ2-5
CAITRGAGDRETQYF
TGTGCCATCACCCGGGGCGCGGGGGATCGTGAGACCCAGTACTTC
>TRBV5-4|TRBD2|-|TRBJ2-3
CASSPGGLAGGPTDTQYF
TGTGCCAGCAGCCCGGGGGGTCTAGCGGGGGGGCCCACAGATACGCAGTATTTT
>TRBV5-6|-|few|TRBJ1-5
CASTSGSQPQHF
TGTGCCAGCACCTCCGGGTCTCAGCCCCAGCATTTT
>TRBV9|TRBD1|few|TRBJ2-5
CASSSGQVKETQYF
TGTGCCAGCAGCTCTGGACAGGTGAAAGAGACCCAGTACTTC
>TRBV4-3|TRBD2|-|TRBJ2-7
CASSLTSGYEQYF
TGCGCCAGCAGCCTAACTAGCGGCTACGAGCAGTACTTC
>TRBV9|-|-|TRBJ1-6
CASSGVDSPLHF
TGTGCCAGCAGCGGCGTGGATTCACCCCTCCACTTT
>TRBV4-2|-|-|TRBJ2-7
CASSLGRAYEQYF
TGTGCCAGCAGCCTGGGCAGAGCCTACGAGCAGTACTTC
>TRBV7-2|-|-|TRBJ2-5
CASSLGGGNQETQYF
TGTGCCAGCAGCTTAGGCGGCGGGAACCAAGAGACCCAGTACTTC
>TRBV28|TRBD2|few|TRBJ2-5
CASSFSGGVQETQYF
TGTGCCAGCAGTTTTAGCGGGGGGGTCCAAGAGACCCAGTACTTC